The 11 T cell receptor beta chains below were found in one sample sequenced in a study of cytotoxic CD8 clonotypes in ibrutinib-treated CLL. The data were produced by immunoSEQ multiplex PCR, yet TCRdb's version contains in-frame clones alone and is incomplete. The sample shows roughly 76,000 clones, 75% to 85% of them seen only once. The sample here was PBMCs, taken at disease progression, from a patient treated with ibrutinib. Every receptor here comes from a human donor with chronic lymphocytic leukemia.

The V gene is TRBV19, the J gene TRBJ1-5; the D is unclear. The germline V and J ends were trimmed by 7 bases and 2 bases, with 12 bases remaining between them. The V gene's germline CDR1 is LNHDA and CDR2 SQIVND (reference sequence). The CDR3 consists of 14 residues. CDR3 sequence: CASNAGRGNQPQHF. The CDR3 bases are TGTGCCAGTAATGCAGGAAGGGGCAATCAGCCCCAGCATTTT.

This rearrangement joins TRBV19 to TRBJ1-5; unclear D gene. The CDR3 contains 11 residues. V was clipped by 6 bases and J by 5 bases, with 5 bases between them. The germline gives CDR1 LNHDA, CDR2 SQIVND (reference sequence). CDR3 amino acids: CASRPHQPQHF. Here the CDR3 DNA reads TGTGCCAGTAGGCCCCATCAGCCCCAGCATTTT. Looking up the rest from reference TRBV19 and TRBJ1-5 gives the full variable domain: DGGITQSPKYLFRKEGQNVTLSCEQNLNHDAMYWYRQDPGQGLRLIYYSQIVNDFQKGDIAEGYSVSREKKESFPLTVTSAQKNPTAFYLCASRPHQPQHFGDGTRLSIL.

This chain links TRBV19 with TRBJ2-7; 8 bases line up with TRBD1. Germline CDR1 LNHDA, CDR2 SQIVND (reference sequence). Trimming at V came to 2 bases and at J to 4 bases, leaving 4 bases not matched to a gene. The CDR3 has 14 residues. CDR3 sequence reads: CASSINRGVYEQYF. The CDR3 nucleotides are TGTGCCAGTAGTATAAACAGGGGGGTGTACGAGCAGTACTTC.

The CDR3 loop reads CASSQPGQAPLAKNIQYF. In DNA, the CDR3 is TGCGCCAGCAGCCAGCCGGGACAGGCACCACTAGCCAAAAACATTCAGTACTTC. This rearrangement joins TRBV4-1 to TRBJ2-4, with 8 bases that match TRBD1. The CDR3 loop spans 18 amino acids. Germline V gene lookup returns CDR1 MGHRA and CDR2 YSYEKL. After removal of 3 bases from V and 0 bases from J, the junction contained 10 bases not matched to a gene.

V and J are TRBV7-8 and TRBJ2-1, with D perhaps matching TRBD2 (6 bases). V was pared by 6 bases and J by 1 base, with 13 bases between. CDR1 and CDR2 (germline): SGHVS, FQNEAQ. This CDR3 comprises 15 residues. The chain's CDR3 is CASSPWAGSYNEQFF. CDR3 bases: TGTGCCAGCAGTCCCTGGGCGGGGTCCTACAATGAGCAGTTCTTC.

This rearrangement joins TRBV15 to TRBJ2-1, with TRBD2 identical over 8 bases. Unmatched junction bases numbered 9, after V lost 8 bases and J lost 3 bases. Looked up from germline, CDR1 is LNHNV and CDR2 is YYDKDF (reference sequence). The CDR3 is 15 amino acids. CDR3 residues: CATGSGGLLYNEQFF. The DNA for the CDR3 is TGTGCCACCGGGAGCGGGGGCCTCCTCTACAATGAGCAGTTCTTC.

The chain recombines TRBV2 with TRBJ1-1, with TRBD1 as a possible D gene (6 bases). CDR1 is SNHLY and CDR2 is FYNNEI in the germline V gene. V was clipped by 2 bases and J by 9 bases, with 7 bases between them. The CDR3 loop spans 11 amino acids. CDR3 sequence reads: CASSERGKAFF. The CDR3 nucleotides read TGTGCCAGCAGTGAAAGGGGGAAAGCTTTCTTT.

This clone has only one observation. The rearrangement links TRBV19 to TRBJ1-3, with unresolved D. The V gene's germline CDR1 is LNHDA and CDR2 SQIVND (reference sequence). This CDR3 is built from 14 residues. The V end was cut by 1 base, the J end by 4 bases, with 8 bases between. DNA of the CDR3: TGTGCCAGTAGTATAGGAGGGCGCGGAAACACCATATATTTT. Protein: CASSIGGRGNTIYF.

The count of this clone is one. V gene TRBV19 combines with J gene TRBJ1-5; D unclear. The CDR3 runs 14 residues. V lost 3 bases, J lost 6 bases, and 12 bases lay in between. Germline V gene data show CDR1 as LNHDA and CDR2 as SQIVND (reference sequence). The CDR3: CASSMSLGLQPQHF. CDR3 coding DNA: TGTGCCAGTAGTATGAGTTTAGGGCTTCAGCCCCAGCATTTT.

V is TRBV2 and J is TRBJ1-5; 7 nucleotides match TRBD1. The CDR3 is made up of 15 amino acids. CDR1 and CDR2 (germline): SNHLY, FYNNEI. The V and J ends lost 6 bases and 4 bases, in that order; junction bases with no gene match: 9. CDR3 in DNA: TGTGCCAGCAGGCCCGACAGGGTTTGGAATCAGCCCCAGCATTTT. Encoded protein: CASRPDRVWNQPQHF. Full variable domain (outside the CDR3, taken from reference TRBV2 and TRBJ1-5): EPEVTQTPSHQVTQMGQEVILRCVPISNHLYFYWYRQILGQKVEFLVSFYNNEISEKSEIFDDQFSVERPDGSNFTLKIRSTKLEDSAMYFCASRPDRVWNQPQHFGDGTRLSIL.

This chain links TRBV5-1 with TRBJ1-2; D remains unclear. Trimming pared 4 bases from V and 8 bases from J, leaving 15 bases between. The V gene's germline CDR1 is SGHRS and CDR2 YFSETQ. The CDR3 is 13 amino acids. The CDR3 region has the DNA TGCGCCAGCAGCCTAGACAAAATCGGCGGCTACACCTTC. Amino acid sequence: CASSLDKIGGYTF.